These 25 T cell receptor beta chains originate from one sample sequenced in a study of OX40 agonist ivuxolimab in advanced cancers. Some clones are missing from TCRdb's copy, which holds only in-frame ones; the method was immunoSEQ multiplex PCR. Altogether some 45,000 clones are present, approximately 91% being singletons, with the ten largest covering under 20%. The sequencing here drew on CD4+ or CD8+ T cells sorted from blood, taken in a trial of the OX40 agonist ivuxolimab. The receptors were gathered from an adult with an advanced solid tumor such as melanoma, head and neck, liver or kidney cancer.

The chain has TRBV14 and TRBJ2-7, with 12 bases matching TRBD1. Unmatched junction bases numbered 12, after V lost 4 bases and J lost 5 bases. The germline CDR1 and CDR2 sequences are SGHDN and FVKESK. This CDR3 comprises 17 residues. For the CDR3, the DNA is TGTGCCAGCAGCCGCGCAGCCGCCGGGACAGGGGGCCACGAGCAGTACTTC. Its protein is CASSRAAAGTGGHEQYF.

This clone was found a few times. The chain has TRBV6-6 and TRBJ1-6; D is ambiguous. The length of the CDR3 is 15 residues. Trimming pared 8 bases from V and 5 bases from J, leaving 16 bases between. Germline CDR1 MNHNY, CDR2 SVGAGI (reference sequence). The CDR3 is CASGQTRVNNSPLHF. The CDR3 region has the DNA TGTGCCAGCGGTCAAACGAGGGTGAATAATTCACCCCTCCACTTT.

This clone was counted between two and nine times. The chain combines TRBV19 with TRBJ1-6; D is unresolved. The CDR3 length is 12 residues. V lost 8 bases and J lost 6, with 8 bases in between. Germline V CDR1 and CDR2: LNHDA, SQIVND (reference sequence). In nucleotides, the CDR3 is TGTGCCAGTTGGGCAGGTAATTCACCCCTCCACTTT. Its protein product is CASWAGNSPLHF.

By frequency in the sample, this clone is medium-sized. CDR3 in amino acids: CSVEVPQGWEQYF. The CDR3 DNA reads as TGCAGCGTTGAAGTCCCACAGGGATGGGAGCAGTACTTC. The rearrangement joins TRBV29-1 to TRBJ2-7; the D gene is possibly TRBD1 (6 bases). The germline V gene has CDR1 SQVTM and CDR2 ANQGSEA. This CDR3 contains 13 residues. Deletions cut 1 base from V and 7 bases from J, with 14 bases between.

This clone was observed once. This sequence joins TRBV4-1 and TRBJ2-1; D possibly corresponds to TRBD1 (6 bases). Germline CDR1 MGHRA, CDR2 YSYEKL. With 4 bases removed from V and 7 bases from J, the gap between germline ends came to 14 bases. The CDR3 runs 14 residues. The CDR3 region is CASSPGAGGNEQFF. The CDR3 nucleotides are TGCGCCAGCAGCCCAGGGGCAGGTGGTAATGAGCAGTTCTTC.

The chain joins TRBV18 to TRBJ1-1; D perhaps matches TRBD1 (6 bases). V gave up 1 base and J gave up 5 bases, with 11 bases separating them. This CDR3 has 14 residues. From germline, CDR1 is KGHSH and CDR2 LQKENI. CDR3: CASSPLDRITEAFF. The CDR3 nucleotides are TGTGCCAGCTCACCACTTGACAGGATAACTGAAGCTTTCTTT.

The DNA of the CDR3 is TGTGCCAGCAGTTTATGGAGTGGGCAGCAAGAGACCCAGTACTTC. This sequence encodes CASSLWSGQQETQYF. V gene TRBV28 combines with J gene TRBJ2-5; no clear D. Germline-derived CDR1 and CDR2 are MDHEN and SYDVKM. The CDR3 contains 15 residues. The ends were cut back, 0 bases at V and 2 bases at J, with 10 bases in the middle.

This rearrangement joins TRBV6-5 to TRBJ1-2; D ambiguous. CDR3 length: 16 residues. The V and J ends lost 2 bases and 4 bases respectively, with 17 bases between them. The germline V gene encodes CDR1 MNHEY and CDR2 SVGAGI. The CDR3 DNA is TGTGCCAGCAGTTACGCGGACTGGGTCGGGCTCTATGGCTACACCTTC. Protein product: CASSYADWVGLYGYTF.

The rearrangement links TRBV6-4 to TRBJ1-2; the D is unclear. The CDR3 is 17 amino acids. The ends were cut back, 0 bases at V and 4 bases at J, with 18 bases in the middle. CDR1 is MRHNA and CDR2 is SNTAGT in the germline V gene. The CDR3 here is CASSDSYRAGGTYGYTF. CDR3 coding DNA: TGTGCCAGCAGTGACTCTTATCGGGCCGGAGGTACCTATGGCTACACCTTC.

This chain links TRBV6-4 with TRBJ2-3; 10 nucleotides align to TRBD2. Trimming cost V 2 bases and J 4 bases; bases outside gene matches: 3. This CDR3 has 15 amino acids. Germline V gene lookup returns CDR1 MRHNA and CDR2 SNTAGT. CDR3 region: CASSDASGSSDTQYF. The DNA of the CDR3 is TGTGCCAGCAGTGACGCTAGCGGGAGTTCAGATACGCAGTATTTT.

This clone has just one count. The chain joins TRBV4-1 to TRBJ2-2, with D unclear. V gave up 5 bases and J gave up 6 bases, with 13 bases separating them. Germline loops: CDR1 MGHRA, CDR2 YSYEKL. This CDR3 is built from 14 residues. CDR3 in DNA: TGCGCCAGCAGCTTTTGGGAATCCGCCGGGGAGCTGTTTTTT. Its protein product is CASSFWESAGELFF.

The rearrangement uses TRBV7-9 and TRBJ1-1; 7 bases fit TRBD1. Per the germline V gene, CDR1 is SEHNR and CDR2 is FQNEAQ (reference sequence). The trim removed 1 base at V and 6 bases at J, leaving 11 bases unmatched. The CDR3 is 16 residues long. The CDR3: CASSLEGGQRRAEAFF. The CDR3, as DNA: TGTGCCAGCAGCTTAGAGGGGGGACAGCGTCGCGCTGAAGCTTTCTTT.

The chain joins TRBV7-6 to TRBJ2-5, with 8 bases aligning to TRBD1. Germline V CDR1 and CDR2: SGHVS, FNYEAQ. The V gene end was trimmed by 4 bases and the J gene end by 2 bases; junction bases not matched to a gene: 12. The CDR3 sequence is 17 residues long. In nucleotides, the CDR3 is TGTGCCAGCAGCTACTGGGTTGGGCAGGGGGCGCAAGAGACCCAGTACTTC. Translation gives CASSYWVGQGAQETQYF.

This chain joins TRBV27 and TRBJ1-1, with TRBD1 identical over 9 bases. Unmatched junction bases numbered 8, after V lost 6 bases and J lost 0 bases. This CDR3 has 16 residues. CDR1 and CDR2 from the germline V gene are MNHEY and SMNVEV (reference sequence). The DNA for the CDR3 is TGTGCCAGCAGCCGGGACAGGGCAGAAATGAACACTGAAGCTTTCTTT. Encoded protein: CASSRDRAEMNTEAFF.

The V gene is TRBV28, the J gene TRBJ2-6; D not certain. V lost 4 bases, J lost 1 base, and 8 bases lay in between. This CDR3 region has 15 residues. Germline V lookup: CDR1 MDHEN, CDR2 SYDVKM. The DNA for the CDR3 is TGTGCCAGCAGTTCTTGGGGTTCTGGGGCCAACGTCCTGACTTTC. Its translation is CASSSWGSGANVLTF.

The V and J genes are TRBV10-3 and TRBJ1-1, with unresolved D. The CDR3 contains 14 residues. Deletions cut 2 bases from V and 8 bases from J, with 15 bases between. Germline V gene sequence: CDR1 ENHRY, CDR2 SYGVKD. The CDR3 protein is CAISEPEGIREAFF. The CDR3 DNA sequence: TGTGCCATCAGTGAGCCAGAGGGAATCCGAGAAGCTTTCTTT.

This rearrangement joins TRBV6-5 to TRBJ2-4, with D possibly TRBD2 on 5 matching bases. CDR1 is MNHEY and CDR2 is SVGAGI in the germline V gene. Between the trimmed V and J ends, which lost 10 bases and 8 bases, there was a span of 21 bases. This CDR3 is built from 14 residues. The CDR3 protein is CATTPTGSIDIQYF. The CDR3 nucleotides are TGTGCCACCACCCCCACGGGAAGTATAGACATTCAGTACTTC.

The rearrangement links TRBV10-3 to TRBJ2-7; D unclear. The CDR3 has 15 residues. Germline V gene data show CDR1 as ENHRY and CDR2 as SYGVKD. V shed 0 bases and J shed 3 bases, with 12 bases lying between them. The DNA for the CDR3 is TGTGCCATCAGTGAGTCTTTAAGGGAACTCTACGAGCAGTACTTC. This translates into CAISESLRELYEQYF.

The V and J genes are TRBV2 and TRBJ2-7; 7 bases match TRBD1. With V trimmed by 8 bases and J by 1 base, 5 bases remained unmatched. Germline V CDR1 and CDR2: SNHLY, FYNNEI. The CDR3 spans 13 residues. The CDR3 sequence is CASEDRESYEQYF. CDR3 coding DNA: TGTGCCAGCGAAGACAGGGAATCCTACGAGCAGTACTTC.

This clone has a handful of counts. The chain uses TRBV2 and TRBJ1-1; unclear D gene. The CDR3 spans 13 residues. The germline CDR1 and CDR2 sequences are SNHLY and FYNNEI. Trimming stripped 11 bases from V and 0 bases from J, with 13 bases between. CDR3 residues: CAGREVMNTEAFF. In nucleotides, the CDR3 is TGTGCCGGCCGGGAGGTCATGAACACTGAAGCTTTCTTT.

This chain links TRBV28 with TRBJ1-5; 7 nucleotides align to TRBD1. Germline V lookup: CDR1 MDHEN, CDR2 SYDVKM. The CDR3 covers 15 residues. The ends lost 4 bases at V and 2 bases at J; junction bases unmatched: 5. CDR3 in amino acids: CASSSEGAGNQPQHF. The CDR3 DNA is TGTGCCAGCAGTTCCGAGGGGGCAGGCAATCAGCCCCAGCATTTT.

The rearrangement links TRBV9 to TRBJ2-2, with D perhaps matching TRBD2 (6 bases). The V end lost 2 bases, the J end lost 2 bases, and 10 bases lay between the germline ends. Germline CDR1 is SGDLS and CDR2 is YYNGEE. CDR3 length: 15 amino acids. The CDR3 here is CASSVGTSNTGELFF. CDR3 in DNA: TGTGCCAGCAGCGTGGGGACTTCTAACACCGGGGAGCTGTTTTTT.

The chain is built from TRBV27 and TRBJ2-7; 8 positions match TRBD2. Germline CDR1 and CDR2: MNHEY and SMNVEV (reference sequence). The CDR3 sequence is 14 residues long. Trimming cost V 5 bases and J 3 bases; bases outside gene matches: 6. In nucleotides, the CDR3 is TGTGCCAGCAGTACTCGGGGGGGTAACTACGAGCAGTACTTC. This encodes CASSTRGGNYEQYF.

In its sample, this clone was seen a few times. V usage is TRBV6-5 and J usage is TRBJ2-7; possibly TRBD2 for D (5 bases). V shed 5 bases and J shed 6 bases, with 17 bases lying between them. This CDR3 is 14 amino acids long. The germline gives CDR1 MNHEY, CDR2 SVGAGI. CDR3: CASSPSGISLEQYF. The CDR3 region has the DNA TGTGCCAGCAGTCCCTCCGGGATCTCGCTCGAGCAGTACTTC.

The rearrangement uses TRBV5-1 and TRBJ2-3, with D hard to call. Trimming removed 0 bases at V and 6 bases at J, with 14 bases between. The CDR3 has 15 residues. Germline values: CDR1 SGHRS, CDR2 YFSETQ. CDR3 coding DNA: TGCGCCAGCAGCTTGGGTGTCAGTTCGTGGGATACGCAGTATTTT. Translation gives CASSLGVSSWDTQYF. Looking up the rest from reference TRBV5-1 and TRBJ2-3 gives the full variable domain: KAGVTQTPRYLIKTRGQQVTLSCSPISGHRSVSWYQQTPGQGLQFLFEYFSETQRNKGNFPGRFSGRQFSNSRSEMNVSTLELGDSALYLCASSLGVSSWDTQYFGPGTRLTVL.